What follows are 27 T cell receptor beta chains derived from one specimen sequenced in a study of T cell clusters in autoimmune cytopenias. TRB was amplified by touch-down multiplex PCR, primer pools A and B combined. Using the multiplex PCR reads, TCRdb records one entry per CDR3 protein without DNA. This table lists 6,000 or so distinct CDR3 sequences. Some 38,000 genome equivalents of blood DNA were amplified for TRB. This sample was also put to use in a study of T cell repertoires in aging, cancer and after chemotherapy.

Sequencing used peripheral blood. Receptors were obtained from a human donor in good health.

This clonotype is identified as medium-sized from frequency. The chain is built from TRBV6-6 and TRBJ2-6. This CDR3 contains 15 residues. CDR1 is MNHNY, CDR2 SVGAGI, per germline (reference sequence). CDR3 region: CATMQWSSGANVLTF.

This clonotype is classed as medium-sized by frequency. The chain recombines TRBV6-9 with TRBJ2-7; TCRdb designates TRBD1, a call that cannot be tested without DNA. Germline-derived CDR1 and CDR2 are MNHGY and SVAAGI. CDR3 size: 12 residues. The CDR3 spells CASSSYPDEQYF.

The chain couples TRBV5-6 to TRBJ1-3. Germline assignment: CDR1 SGHDT and CDR2 YYEEEE. CDR3 length: 13 residues. The CDR3 loop is CASSLGVPDTIYF.

V gene TRBV7-3 combines with J gene TRBJ2-3. This CDR3 spans 13 amino acids. Per germline, CDR1 SGHTA and CDR2 FQGTGA. CDR3 amino acids: CASSLDTTDTQYF.

The chain links TRBV7-6 to TRBJ2-4; the TRBD1 assignment by TCRdb is unverifiable without DNA. Germline CDR1 reads SGHVS; CDR2 reads FNYEAQ. The CDR3 loop spans 12 amino acids. The CDR3 sequence is CASSSGGNIQYF.

This clonotype is identified as medium-sized from frequency. The genes are TRBV15 and TRBJ2-1; the D call of TRBD2 rests on TCRdb alone, since no DNA is present to check it. This CDR3 contains 17 residues. Germline V lookup: CDR1 LNHNV, CDR2 YYDKDF (reference sequence). The CDR3 sequence is CATSRRGGGSFYNEQFF. The variable domain in full, with the rest retrieved from reference TRBV15 and TRBJ2-1, is DAMVIQNPRYQVTQFGKPVTLSCSQTLNHNVMYWYQQKSSQAPKLLFHYYDKDFNNEADTPDNFQSRRPNTSFCFLDIRSPGLGDTAMYLCATSRRGGGSFYNEQFFGPGTRLTVL.

This clonotype registers medium-sized (0.01 to 0.1%) by frequency. The chain couples TRBV19 to TRBJ1-1. The CDR3 runs 16 residues. Per germline, CDR1 LNHDA and CDR2 SQIVND (reference sequence). The CDR3 reads CASSRRRAAMNTEAFF.

This clonotype is identified as medium-sized (0.01 to 0.1%) from frequency. J is TRBJ2-3 and V is TRBV6-1; TCRdb reports TRBD2, a call that lacks DNA to check it against. This CDR3 region has 16 residues. Germline CDR1 and CDR2: MNHNS and SASEGT. The CDR3 loop is CASSARGDYRTDTQYF.

This rearrangement joins TRBV4-1 to TRBJ1-3; TCRdb outputs TRBD1, but without DNA this stays unchecked. The germline CDR1 and CDR2 sequences are MGHRA and YSYEKL. This CDR3 has 16 amino acids. CDR3 amino acids: CASSLGQASSGNTIYF.

This clonotype is called medium-sized based on its frequency. CDR3 amino acids: CASSVGLAVTDTQYF. The rearrangement joins TRBV6-1 to TRBJ2-3; the D call of TRBD2 rests on TCRdb alone, since no DNA is present to check it. The germline CDR1 and CDR2 sequences are MNHNS and SASEGT. The CDR3 spans 15 residues.

By frequency, this clonotype registers medium-sized (0.01 to 0.1%). The rearrangement links TRBV19 to TRBJ1-4; lacking DNA, the TRBD1 call made by TCRdb goes unchecked. CDR1 and CDR2 from the germline V gene are LNHDA and SQIVND (reference sequence). The CDR3 spans 14 residues. CDR3 in amino acids: CASEIQGKGGKLFF.

The chain links TRBV19 to TRBJ2-7; TCRdb names TRBD1, which stays unverified in the absence of DNA. CDR3 length: 16 amino acids. The germline V gene has CDR1 LNHDA and CDR2 SQIVND (reference sequence). The chain's CDR3 is CASSLTGSLRDYEQYF. Using reference TRBV19 and TRBJ2-7 for the parts outside the CDR3, the full variable domain is DGGITQSPKYLFRKEGQNVTLSCEQNLNHDAMYWYRQDPGQGLRLIYYSQIVNDFQKGDIAEGYSVSREKKESFPLTVTSAQKNPTAFYLCASSLTGSLRDYEQYFGPGTRLTVT.

This clonotype is medium-sized (0.01 to 0.1%) by frequency. V is TRBV5-4 and J is TRBJ2-3; TCRdb selects TRBD2, and the lack of DNA leaves this call unchecked. The CDR3 length is 15 residues. Germline assignment: CDR1 SGHNT and CDR2 YYREEE (reference sequence). CDR3 in amino acids: CASSLDSGALDTQYF.

This chain connects TRBV20-1 to TRBJ1-5; TCRdb designates TRBD1, a call that cannot be tested without DNA. This CDR3 region has 14 residues. CDR1 is DFQATT, CDR2 SNEGSKA, per germline (reference sequence). The CDR3 spells CSYQSGSSNQPQHF.

This clonotype is identified as medium-sized from frequency. The chain employs TRBV29-1 and TRBJ2-3; TCRdb's D call, TRBD2, is unchecked because there is no DNA. The CDR3 loop spans 15 amino acids. The germline CDR1 and CDR2 sequences are SQVTM and ANQGSEA. CDR3 region: CSVTLGLVGTDTQYF.

This chain links TRBV7-9 with TRBJ1-1; the TCRdb call, TRBD1, lacks DNA for checking. The germline V gene has CDR1 SEHNR and CDR2 FQNEAQ (reference sequence). The CDR3 length is 15 residues. The CDR3 loop is CASSSNRGQDLEAFF.

This clonotype shows up as medium-sized by frequency. The genes are TRBV6-2 or TRBV6-3 and TRBJ2-1. Per germline, CDR1 MNHEY and CDR2 SVGEGT. The CDR3 extends over 11 amino acids. CDR3 amino acids: CASSSPNEQFF.

Considering frequency, this clonotype is medium-sized. The V gene is TRBV12-3 or TRBV12-4, the J gene TRBJ2-7. The CDR3 is 14 residues long. The CDR3 reads CASSLAGSTYEQYF.

The chain couples TRBV6-2 or TRBV6-3 to TRBJ1-2; TCRdb names TRBD1, which stays unverified in the absence of DNA. Germline V lookup: CDR1 MNHEY, CDR2 SVGEGT. The CDR3 has 17 amino acids. The CDR3 sequence is CASSRTSQPGQTYGYTF.

This clonotype is identified as medium-sized (0.01 to 0.1%) from frequency. The V gene is TRBV19, the J gene TRBJ1-6; TCRdb gives TRBD1 as the D gene, but with no DNA this cannot be confirmed. The CDR3 runs 15 residues. Germline-derived CDR1 and CDR2 are LNHDA and SQIVND (reference sequence). CDR3 amino acids: CASSPDRAEGSPLHF.

The chain combines TRBV6-5 with TRBJ1-4. From germline, CDR1 is MNHEY and CDR2 SVGAGI. The CDR3 has 15 residues. Here the CDR3 reads CASSYSASTNEKLFF.

The V gene is TRBV12-3 or TRBV12-4, the J gene TRBJ1-5. CDR3 length: 14 amino acids. CDR3 protein: CASSLDLSNQPQHF.

This clonotype ranks as medium-sized in terms of frequency. The V call is TRBV29-1, the J call TRBJ1-2; TCRdb's assignment of TRBD1 cannot be checked, as there is no DNA. Germline values: CDR1 SQVTM, CDR2 ANQGSEA. CDR3 size: 12 residues. The CDR3 region is CSGDTGRSGYTF.

Its frequency marks this clonotype as medium-sized. The V and J genes are TRBV18 and TRBJ2-5. Germline CDR1 KGHSH, CDR2 LQKENI. This CDR3 region has 12 residues. CDR3 amino acids: CASSRAVETQYF.

In terms of frequency, this clonotype is medium-sized. The chain couples TRBV6-2 or TRBV6-3 to TRBJ2-1. This CDR3 has 11 amino acids. Germline V lookup: CDR1 MNHEY, CDR2 SVGEGT. CDR3 loop: CASSYSNEQFF.

This clonotype counts as medium-sized by frequency. The chain's CDR3 is CASRVGGNTGELFF. V and J are TRBV12-3 or TRBV12-4 and TRBJ2-2; TCRdb indicates TRBD1, and absent DNA this call remains unverified. The CDR3 runs to 14 residues.

The chain has TRBV6-5 and TRBJ2-6; the D call from TCRdb, TRBD1, cannot be confirmed without DNA. CDR1 MNHEY and CDR2 SVGAGI come from the germline V gene. This CDR3 has 17 residues. CDR3 region: CASRVRGRFSGANVLTF.